Described below is a single TCR beta chain sequence and its context. Per the germline V gene, CDR1 is SGHKS and CDR2 is YYEKEE (reference sequence). J lost 4 bases, V lost 4 bases, and 6 bases had no gene match. The CDR3 spans 15 residues. This sample was included in a study of blood T cell repertoires in COVID-19. Data came from immunoSEQ multiplex PCR; TCRdb stores just in-frame clones and leaves some out. Of around 130,000 clones listed, about 83% are singletons. Sequencing used peripheral blood. This rearrangement joins TRBV5-5 to TRBJ2-1; 9 nucleotides line up with TRBD2. This clonotype was obtained from a man aged 55 to 70 with acute or convalescent COVID-19. The CDR3 coding sequence is TGTGCCAGCAGCCGTAGCGGGAGTAATTACAATGAGCAGTTCTTC. This translates into CASSRSGSNYNEQFF.